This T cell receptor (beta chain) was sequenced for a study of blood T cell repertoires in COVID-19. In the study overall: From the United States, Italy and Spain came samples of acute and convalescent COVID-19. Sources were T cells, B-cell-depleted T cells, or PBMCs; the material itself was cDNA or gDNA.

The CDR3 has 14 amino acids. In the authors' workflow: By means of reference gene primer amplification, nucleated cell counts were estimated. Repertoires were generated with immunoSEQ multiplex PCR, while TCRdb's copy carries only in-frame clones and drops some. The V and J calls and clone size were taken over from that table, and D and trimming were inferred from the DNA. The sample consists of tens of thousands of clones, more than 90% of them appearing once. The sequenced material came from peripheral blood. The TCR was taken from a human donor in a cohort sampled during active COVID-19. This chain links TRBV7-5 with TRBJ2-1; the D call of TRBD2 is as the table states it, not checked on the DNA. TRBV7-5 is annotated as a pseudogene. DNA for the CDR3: TGTGTCAGAAGGCCCGGACTCCGAAGGAATGAGCAGTTCTTC. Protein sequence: CVRRPGLRRNEQFF.